These 26 T cell receptor beta chains were sequenced from one sample in a study of blood T cell repertoires in COVID-19. TCRdb's table, derived via immunoSEQ multiplex PCR, lists solely in-frame clones and lacks some. The sample holds 200,000 to 250,000 clones, approximately 88% seen once. The sample consisted of PBMCs or T cells enriched from blood (not recorded which). Every receptor here comes from a woman aged 30 to 39 who had been exposed to COVID-19.

V and J are TRBV11-2 and TRBJ1-5; 8 bases map to TRBD1. The trim removed 5 bases at V and 2 bases at J, leaving 5 bases unmatched. Germline-derived CDR1 and CDR2 are SGHAT and FQNNGV. The CDR3 loop spans 15 amino acids. The CDR3 region is CASSPSTGGNQPQHF. The CDR3 DNA reads TGTGCCAGCAGCCCGTCGACAGGGGGCAATCAGCCCCAGCATTTT.

This clone appeared a single time. J is TRBJ2-7 and V is TRBV5-1; D is uncertain. CDR3 length: 11 residues. In germline, CDR1 is SGHRS, CDR2 YFSETQ. V was trimmed by 6 bases and J by 0 bases, leaving 4 bases between them. CDR3 DNA: TGCGCCAGCACCAGCTCCTACGAGCAGTACTTC. This sequence encodes CASTSSYEQYF.

CDR3 sequence: CASSPGGGGYTF. CDR3 DNA sequence: TGTGCCAGCAGCCCAGGGGGCGGTGGCTACACCTTC. The rearrangement uses TRBV12-3 or TRBV12-4 and TRBJ1-2, with TRBD1 identical over 8 bases. The CDR3 totals 12 residues. With 6 bases clipped from V and 7 bases from J, the junction kept 4 bases outside the gene matches.

This sequence joins TRBV9 and TRBJ2-1; TRBD2 is a possible D gene (7 bases). The CDR3 is 15 amino acids. Trimming pared 0 bases from V and 3 bases from J, leaving 10 bases between. From germline, CDR1 is SGDLS and CDR2 YYNGEE. CDR3 region: CASSVAGEGYNEQFF. In nucleotides, the CDR3 is TGTGCCAGCAGCGTAGCAGGGGAGGGCTACAATGAGCAGTTCTTC.

The CDR3 sequence: CASSSPLALPTDTQYF. CDR3 sequence (DNA): TGTGCCAGCAGCTCCCCCCTAGCACTCCCCACAGATACGCAGTATTTT. The chain has TRBV11-2 and TRBJ2-3; a possible D gene is TRBD2 (5 bases). V lost 4 bases and J 2 bases, leaving 16 bases between the germline ends. Germline loops: CDR1 SGHAT, CDR2 FQNNGV. The CDR3 spans 16 residues.

This chain connects TRBV6-5 to TRBJ2-7; D might be TRBD1 (6 bases). V lost 2 bases and J lost 3, with 14 bases in between. The germline CDR1 and CDR2 sequences are MNHEY and SVGAGI. This CDR3 comprises 15 residues. CDR3: CASSYGVQGSYEQYF. DNA of the CDR3: TGTGCCAGCAGTTACGGTGTACAGGGTAGCTACGAGCAGTACTTC.

The V call is TRBV11-2, the J call TRBJ1-1; TRBD1 matches at 10 bases. The CDR3 runs to 14 residues. V was clipped by 5 bases and J by 5 bases; unmatched bases: 5. CDR1 and CDR2 from the germline V gene are SGHAT and FQNNGV. DNA for the CDR3: TGTGCCAGCAGCACCCGGACAGGGGGGACTGAAGCTTTCTTT. Translated: CASSTRTGGTEAFF.

The chain has TRBV21-1 and TRBJ2-7; the DNA was not compared with TRBD1, the D call given in the table. TRBV21-1 is annotated as a pseudogene. The CDR3 runs to 15 residues. Here the CDR3 DNA reads TGTGCCAGCAGCACCAACAGTAAGAGACCCTACGAGCAGTACTTC. Translating gives CASSTNSKRPYEQYF.

V and J are TRBV19 and TRBJ2-7; 8 bases map to TRBD2. Trimming removed 4 bases from V and 0 bases from J; junction bases left unmatched: 8. This CDR3 comprises 16 residues. Germline V gene data show CDR1 as LNHDA and CDR2 as SQIVND (reference sequence). CDR3 sequence: CASSRWIAGTSYEQYF. The CDR3 DNA sequence: TGTGCCAGTAGTAGATGGATAGCGGGAACCTCCTACGAGCAGTACTTC. The full variable domain, its missing parts supplied by reference TRBV19 and TRBJ2-7, is DGGITQSPKYLFRKEGQNVTLSCEQNLNHDAMYWYRQDPGQGLRLIYYSQIVNDFQKGDIAEGYSVSREKKESFPLTVTSAQKNPTAFYLCASSRWIAGTSYEQYFGPGTRLTVT.

The chain uses TRBV2 and TRBJ2-1; 10 bases are a match to TRBD2. With 5 bases clipped from V and 7 bases from J, the junction kept 5 bases outside the gene matches. Germline values: CDR1 SNHLY, CDR2 FYNNEI. The CDR3 has 14 residues. The CDR3 nucleotides read TGTGCCAGCAGTATAGCGGGAGGAATGAATGAGCAGTTCTTC. Protein product: CASSIAGGMNEQFF.

The chain uses TRBV15 and TRBJ2-1; the match to TRBD2 covers 13 bases. The CDR3 sequence is 16 residues long. Germline V gene lookup returns CDR1 LNHNV and CDR2 YYDKDF (reference sequence). With V trimmed by 0 bases and J by 8 bases, 4 bases remained unmatched. The CDR3 sequence: CATSRDQLAGGHEQFF. As DNA, the CDR3 is TGTGCCACCAGCAGAGATCAACTAGCGGGAGGGCATGAGCAGTTCTTC. The variable domain in full, completed from reference TRBV15 and TRBJ2-1, reads DAMVIQNPRYQVTQFGKPVTLSCSQTLNHNVMYWYQQKSSQAPKLLFHYYDKDFNNEADTPDNFQSRRPNTSFCFLDIRSPGLGDTAMYLCATSRDQLAGGHEQFFGPGTRLTVL.

The chain recombines TRBV9 with TRBJ1-1; no firm D call. The CDR3 is 14 residues long. CDR1 is SGDLS, CDR2 YYNGEE, per germline. Trimming took 2 bases from V and 0 from J, leaving 8 bases between them. The CDR3 sequence: CASSVTAMNTEAFF. Written as DNA, the CDR3 is TGTGCCAGCAGCGTTACAGCCATGAACACTGAAGCTTTCTTT.

The V call is TRBV6-5, the J call TRBJ2-7, with a possible D match to TRBD1 (5 bases). V lost 5 bases to trimming and J lost 2 bases, with 10 bases between them. Looked up from germline, CDR1 is MNHEY and CDR2 is SVGAGI. The CDR3 consists of 13 residues. The CDR3 protein is CASSPDRAYEQYF. In nucleotides, the CDR3 is TGTGCCAGCAGTCCCGACAGAGCCTACGAGCAGTACTTC.

The sample holds one count of this clone. The chain couples TRBV5-1 to TRBJ2-3, with a possible D match to TRBD2 (5 bases). Trimming removed 4 bases at V and 4 bases at J, with 16 bases between. CDR1 and CDR2 (germline): SGHRS, YFSETQ. CDR3 size: 15 residues. The CDR3 is CASSLSSPGADTQYF. The CDR3 DNA is TGCGCCAGCAGCCTGAGTAGCCCCGGGGCAGATACGCAGTATTTT.

V gene TRBV6-5 combines with J gene TRBJ2-1; the match to TRBD2 covers 10 bases. The trim removed 6 bases at V and 7 bases at J, leaving 9 bases unmatched. Germline V gives CDR1 MNHEY, CDR2 SVGAGI. The CDR3 is 15 amino acids. The CDR3 loop reads CASSLLAGMTNEQFF. CDR3 bases: TGTGCCAGCAGCCTACTAGCGGGAATGACAAATGAGCAGTTCTTC.

V and J are TRBV6-5 and TRBJ1-2; 7 bases line up with TRBD1. Germline CDR1 reads MNHEY; CDR2 reads SVGAGI. V gave up 6 bases and J gave up 4 bases; unmatched junction bases: 11. The CDR3 contains 15 residues. The CDR3 protein is CASSPAGGKVYGYTF. In nucleotides, the CDR3 is TGTGCCAGCAGCCCCGCAGGGGGTAAAGTCTATGGCTACACCTTC.

The chain links TRBV5-6 to TRBJ2-5, with TRBD2 matching 10 bases. This CDR3 is built from 16 residues. Trimming cost V 0 bases and J 5 bases; bases outside gene matches: 7. Germline-derived CDR1 and CDR2 are SGHDT and YYEEEE. The CDR3 coding sequence is TGTGCCAGCAGCTTGGAGGAGACTAGCGGGCGGGAGACCCAGTACTTC. This encodes CASSLEETSGRETQYF. The full variable domain, with the rest looked up from reference TRBV5-6 and TRBJ2-5, is DAGVTQSPTHLIKTRGQQVTLRCSPKSGHDTVSWYQQALGQGPQFIFQYYEEEERQRGNFPDRFSGHQFPNYSSELNVNALLLGDSALYLCASSLEETSGRETQYFGPGTRLLVL.

This clone was detected only once. The J gene is TRBJ2-5, the V gene TRBV5-1; 9 bases match TRBD1. This CDR3 contains 16 residues. V dropped 0 bases and J dropped 5; count of bases not matched to a gene: 8. Germline V CDR1 and CDR2: SGHRS, YFSETQ. The CDR3 DNA is TGCGCCAGCAGCTTGGATCCGGGACAGGGAGGTGAGACCCAGTACTTC. Protein sequence: CASSLDPGQGGETQYF.

The chain uses TRBV2 and TRBJ2-7, with 13 bases fitting TRBD2. The CDR3 extends over 14 amino acids. V trimming: 8 bases; J trimming: 7 bases; junction bases outside the gene matches: 8. CDR1 is SNHLY, CDR2 FYNNEI, per germline. The CDR3 protein is CASPGLAGVGEQYF. The CDR3 bases are TGTGCCAGCCCCGGACTAGCGGGGGTTGGGGAGCAGTACTTC.

The CDR3 DNA sequence: TGTGCCAGCAGCCACAGAGGGACTTATACGCAGTATTTT. It is translated as CASSHRGTYTQYF. The V and J genes are TRBV14 and TRBJ2-3, with D perhaps TRBD2 (6 bases). The CDR3 consists of 13 residues. Trimming took off 3 bases at V and 7 bases at J, with 11 bases between the two ends. Germline assignment: CDR1 SGHDN and CDR2 FVKESK.

The chain employs TRBV19 and TRBJ1-5, with D possibly matching TRBD1 (6 bases). Germline V lookup: CDR1 LNHDA, CDR2 SQIVND (reference sequence). Trimming left V 3 bases short and J 9 bases short, with 18 bases between. This CDR3 has 15 amino acids. In DNA, the CDR3 is TGTGCCAGTAGTATTTTTGGGGCAGGGGTCTCGCCCCAGCATTTT. Translation: CASSIFGAGVSPQHF. The complete variable domain, with remaining parts taken from reference TRBV19 and TRBJ1-5, reads DGGITQSPKYLFRKEGQNVTLSCEQNLNHDAMYWYRQDPGQGLRLIYYSQIVNDFQKGDIAEGYSVSREKKESFPLTVTSAQKNPTAFYLCASSIFGAGVSPQHFGDGTRLSIL.

The chain has TRBV2 and TRBJ1-1; D might be TRBD1 (5 bases). V was shortened by 9 bases and J by 5 bases, with 16 bases between the two germline ends. This CDR3 has 13 amino acids. The germline V gene has CDR1 SNHLY and CDR2 FYNNEI. The CDR3 nucleotides read TGTGCCAGGCCCGCGGAGGGGTCGACTGAAGCTTTCTTT. It specifies CARPAEGSTEAFF.

V gene TRBV19 combines with J gene TRBJ1-1; no reliable D call. Germline V gene data show CDR1 as LNHDA and CDR2 as SQIVND (reference sequence). This CDR3 has 15 residues. V shed 5 bases and J shed 1 base, with 14 bases lying between them. CDR3 amino acids: CASSHGRAGNTEAFF. The CDR3 region has the DNA TGTGCCAGTAGTCACGGTCGGGCGGGGAACACTGAAGCTTTCTTT.

This chain joins TRBV5-1 and TRBJ1-1, with 9 bases fitting TRBD1. Germline CDR1 SGHRS, CDR2 YFSETQ. With V trimmed by 4 bases and J by 1 base, 5 bases remained unmatched. CDR3 length: 15 amino acids. CDR3 in DNA: TGCGCCAGCAGCCCTCCGGGACAGGGGAACACTGAAGCTTTCTTT. This translates into CASSPPGQGNTEAFF.

The chain recombines TRBV3-1 (or the pseudogene TRBV3-2) with TRBJ2-3; 9 bases fit TRBD2. Trimming took 4 bases from V and 6 from J; bases not matched to a gene: 14. The CDR3 has 17 amino acids. The V gene's germline CDR1 is LGHDT and CDR2 YNNKEL (reference sequence). The CDR3 sequence: CASSLRSGAGGGDTQYF. The CDR3 DNA is TGTGCCAGCAGCCTCCGTTCTGGAGCGGGAGGTGGGGATACGCAGTATTTT.

V is TRBV6-5 and J is TRBJ1-6, with 7 bases fitting TRBD1. This CDR3 is 13 amino acids long. V trimming: 5 bases; J trimming: 7 bases; junction bases outside the gene matches: 2. In germline, CDR1 is MNHEY, CDR2 SVGAGI. CDR3 sequence reads: CASSRQGNSPLHF. CDR3 in DNA: TGTGCCAGCAGTAGACAGGGAAATTCACCCCTCCACTTT.